This passage covers 14 T cell receptor beta chains from one sample sequenced in a study of blood T cell repertoires in COVID-19. Assay used: immunoSEQ multiplex PCR; TCRdb lists only in-frame clones, some missing. The sample shows roughly 270,000 clones, roughly 85% of them seen only once. Input material: peripheral blood. The receptors come from a man in his fifties or sixties with active or convalescent COVID-19.

The CDR3 region has the DNA TGTGCCAGCAGCGTAGTCGACGGAACAGGGGCCCTTTCTGGGGCCAACGTCCTGACTTTC. The encoded protein is CASSVVDGTGALSGANVLTF. The V and J genes are TRBV9 and TRBJ2-6; 7 bases match TRBD1. The ends lost 0 bases at V and 1 base at J; junction bases unmatched: 13. The CDR3 is 20 amino acids. In germline, CDR1 is SGDLS, CDR2 YYNGEE.

The chain has TRBV7-3 and TRBJ2-3, with D perhaps TRBD2 (5 bases). From germline, CDR1 is SGHTA and CDR2 FQGTGA. V lost 4 bases and J lost 0, with 14 bases in between. This CDR3 spans 16 amino acids. The CDR3 reads CASSSSAAASTDTQYF. CDR3 DNA: TGTGCCAGCAGCTCCTCGGCAGCGGCTAGCACAGATACGCAGTATTTT.

The chain joins TRBV28 to TRBJ1-1; TRBD1 might be the D (5 bases). Trimming took 4 bases from V and 10 from J, leaving 10 bases between them. CDR1 and CDR2 (germline): MDHEN, SYDVKM. The CDR3 covers 11 residues. The DNA of the CDR3 is TGTGCCAGCAGTTCGGGGGTCGTAGCTTTCTTT. It codes for CASSSGVVAFF.

The rearrangement uses TRBV7-2 and TRBJ2-5; D ambiguous. CDR1 SGHTA and CDR2 FQGNSA come from the germline V gene. This CDR3 has 13 amino acids. V gave up 4 bases and J gave up 3 bases, with 9 bases separating them. The CDR3 bases are TGTGCCAGCAGCTCCTTTAATGAAGAGACCCAGTACTTC. This gives the protein CASSSFNEETQYF.

This chain uses TRBV9 with TRBJ2-5; 13 bases fit TRBD2. The CDR3 is 14 residues long. The V and J ends lost 5 bases and 7 bases, in that order; junction bases with no gene match: 5. CDR1 SGDLS and CDR2 YYNGEE come from the germline V gene. The CDR3, as DNA: TGTGCCAGCAGTGAAAGACTAGCGGGAGGGACCCAGTACTTC. Its protein is CASSERLAGGTQYF.

The genes are TRBV7-2 and TRBJ1-2; D gene unclear. Germline V CDR1 and CDR2: SGHTA, FQGNSA. V lost 5 bases and J 4 bases, leaving 17 bases between the germline ends. CDR3 length equals 15 residues. The CDR3 DNA follows: TGTGCCAGCAGCCCGAGGGCGGGCGGACTCTATGGCTACACCTTC. Encoded protein: CASSPRAGGLYGYTF.

V usage is TRBV4-2 and J usage is TRBJ2-1; 7 bases align to TRBD2. V was clipped by 3 bases and J by 5 bases; unmatched bases: 4. This CDR3 contains 14 residues. Germline assignment: CDR1 LGHNA and CDR2 YNFKEQ. Here the CDR3 reads CASSQGGRNNEQFF. As DNA, the CDR3 is TGTGCCAGCAGCCAGGGGGGGAGAAACAATGAGCAGTTCTTC.

The chain joins TRBV6-2 or TRBV6-3 to TRBJ2-5; TRBD2 aligns across 8 bases. CDR3 length: 17 residues. The trim removed 0 bases at V and 5 bases at J, leaving 11 bases unmatched. Germline V gene sequence: CDR1 MNHEY, CDR2 SVGEGT. In DNA, the CDR3 is TGTGCCAGCAGTTACTCACTCCTCCGAGCGGGAGCCGAGACCCAGTACTTC. Translation gives CASSYSLLRAGAETQYF.

J is TRBJ2-7 and V is TRBV2, with 9 nucleotides matching TRBD2. The junction had 7 bases not matched to a gene; V was cut back by 7 bases and J by 6 bases. Germline CDR1 and CDR2: SNHLY and FYNNEI. The CDR3 is made up of 13 amino acids. The CDR3 region has the DNA TGTGCCAGCACAGGGCTAGCGGGAAGCGAGCAGTACTTC. Translation: CASTGLAGSEQYF.

J is TRBJ1-2 and V is TRBV6-5, with D maybe TRBD1 (6 bases). This CDR3 has 15 residues. With 2 bases removed from V and 3 bases from J, the gap between germline ends came to 13 bases. The V gene's germline CDR1 is MNHEY and CDR2 SVGAGI. Here the CDR3 reads CASSYQQGFDYGYTF. The CDR3 DNA reads as TGTGCCAGCAGTTACCAACAGGGTTTCGACTATGGCTACACCTTC.

The J gene is TRBJ2-7, the V gene TRBV5-5; D is unclear. The CDR3 is 15 residues long. Between the trimmed V and J ends, which lost 1 base and 8 bases, there was a span of 19 bases. Germline CDR1 and CDR2: SGHKS and YYEKEE (reference sequence). DNA of the CDR3: TGTGCCAGCAGCTTGATCGCGACTCCGGTATTTCAGCAGTACTTC. The encoded protein is CASSLIATPVFQQYF. Supplemented by reference TRBV5-5 and TRBJ2-7, the full variable domain reads DAGVTQSPTHLIKTRGQQVTLRCSPISGHKSVSWYQQVLGQGPQFIFQYYEKEERGRGNFPDRFSARQFPNYSSELNVNALLLGDSALYLCASSLIATPVFQQYFGPGTRLTVT.

J is TRBJ1-5 and V is TRBV7-8; 7 nucleotides align to TRBD1. Germline CDR1 SGHVS, CDR2 FQNEAQ. The junction had 4 bases not matched to a gene; V was cut back by 1 base and J by 1 base. The CDR3 totals 16 residues. Here the CDR3 reads CASSLEGQMSNQPQHF. As DNA, the CDR3 is TGTGCCAGCAGCTTAGAGGGACAGATGAGCAATCAGCCCCAGCATTTT.

V and J are TRBV28 and TRBJ1-5; D unresolved. CDR1 is MDHEN, CDR2 SYDVKM, per germline. V lost 3 bases and J lost 3, with 9 bases in between. CDR3 length: 14 amino acids. CDR3 nucleotide sequence: TGTGCCAGCAGTTTGTTCGGTTACAATCAGCCCCAGCATTTT. Translated: CASSLFGYNQPQHF.

This chain links TRBV5-1 with TRBJ1-6; no reliable D call. Trimming removed 1 base at V and 5 bases at J, with 4 bases between. The V gene's germline CDR1 is SGHRS and CDR2 YFSETQ. The CDR3 totals 13 residues. The CDR3 nucleotides read TGCGCCAGCAGCTTGTCGGATAATTCACCCCTCCACTTT. As protein: CASSLSDNSPLHF.